This T cell receptor (beta chain) stems from a study of T-cell reconstitution after alpha-beta-depleted transplantation in children. Study results and limitations: Counts and diversity of T cells one year after transplant came mostly from newly produced T cells.

V lost 6 bases to trimming and J lost 0 bases; unmatched junction nucleotides: 8. The CDR3 has 16 amino acids. CDR1 and CDR2 from the germline V gene are SQVTM and ANQGSEA. Of note for this clonotype: The target antigen is unknown.

Unique molecular identifiers tagged the TCRbeta library. In TCRdb, the PCR reads were re-called with MiXCR into one record per CDR3 protein. The sample includes 600,000 to 800,000 distinct CDR3 sequences, around 13% of them seen just once. The input for sequencing was PBMCs, taken before TCRalphabeta/CD19-depleted stem cell transplant. The chain uses TRBV29-1 and TRBJ2-6; 7 bases align to TRBD1. This TCR derives from a girl aged 2 to 10 with congenital amegakaryocytic thrombocytopenia, due to receive a stem cell transplant. Here the CDR3 DNA reads TGCAGCGTCCTCTCGACAGGGCACTCTGGGGCCAACGTCCTGACTTTC. Protein product: CSVLSTGHSGANVLTF.